This entry concerns a single T cell receptor (beta chain). Its cognate antigen is unknown. Generated by immunoSEQ multiplex PCR, the TCRdb table keeps only in-frame clones and is missing some. The table shows about 77,000 clones, with approximately 90% occurring only once. This record comes from a study of T cells in localized non-small cell lung cancer. Whole-study results and caveats: Higher blood T cell density tracked longer overall survival. Sequencing was restricted to one tumor region; therefore, heterogeneity remains possible. Detection in adjacent lung was observed for a median 57 of the top 100 tumor clones. Maximal T cell clonality occurred in uninvolved adjacent lung, with tumor ranking below it.

Trimming cost V 3 bases and J 1 base, with 6 bases left between them. This CDR3 spans 14 amino acids. Germline V lookup: CDR1 LNHDA, CDR2 SQIVND (reference sequence). This clonotype originated in a woman aged 40-69 years with stage I squamous cell lung carcinoma. The specimen was peripheral blood, collected before any cancer treatment. V is TRBV19 and J is TRBJ2-2, with a tentative D call TRBD2 (5 bases). Written as DNA, the CDR3 is TGTGCCAGTAGTATCGAGGGGAACACCGGGGAGCTGTTTTTT. This codes for CASSIEGNTGELFF.